This TCR beta chain appears in the sequencing data of a study of graft-versus-host responses after intestinal transplantation. TCRdb's copy holds only in-frame clones and misses some; the assay was immunoSEQ multiplex PCR. The repertoire holds 150,000 or so clones, with 80% to 95% as singletons. This CDR3 is built from 14 residues. Germline V gene lookup returns CDR1 SGHRS and CDR2 YFSETQ. V lost 1 base, J lost 7 bases, and 4 bases stayed unmatched. On this clone itself: The antigen is not known.

The receptor's source is a human donor who received an intestinal transplant. The starting material was unstimulated CD4+ T cells sorted from spleen or lymph node cells, obtained before intestinal transplant. The rearrangement links TRBV5-1 to TRBJ2-1, with TRBD2 matching 8 bases. The CDR3 spells CASSLLTSENEQFF. Here the CDR3 DNA reads TGCGCCAGCAGCTTGTTGACTAGCGAGAATGAGCAGTTCTTC.